The 17 T cell receptor beta chains below all came from one sample that was sequenced in a study of long-term antiretroviral therapy in people with HIV. Version v3.0 of the immunoSEQ assay ran at survey level. This table comes from immunoSEQ multiplex PCR, and its TCRdb copy is limited to in-frame clones, with some not included. The table shows some 30,000 clones, with roughly 97% occurring only once. The specimen comprised unsorted PBMCs, sampled 7.6 years after starting antiretroviral therapy. The receptors shown here come from a man between 25 and 39 years old with HIV.

This chain links TRBV6-5 with TRBJ1-6; weak D call: TRBD1 (5 bases). The CDR3 length is 14 residues. Trimming removed 8 bases at V and 3 bases at J, with 11 bases between. CDR1 is MNHEY and CDR2 is SVGAGI in the germline V gene. CDR3 sequence reads: CASGLGGYNSPLHF. The CDR3, as DNA: TGTGCCAGCGGTCTGGGGGGCTATAATTCACCCCTCCACTTT.

DNA for the CDR3: TGTGCCAGCACCCGGGGTGGGGCCGAGCAGTACTTC. Residues: CASTRGGAEQYF. The rearrangement links TRBV13 to TRBJ2-7, with D perhaps being TRBD1 or TRBD2 (5 bases each). Germline assignment: CDR1 PRHDT and CDR2 FYEKMQ (reference sequence). The V gene lost 7 bases and the J gene lost 6 bases, with 13 bases spanning the gap. The CDR3 totals 12 residues.

Regarding this clone: Its ends do not fully match the called genes, so a read error is possible. The genes are TRBV6-5 and TRBJ1-6; weak D call: TRBD1 (5 bases). This CDR3 is 13 amino acids long. Germline V gene lookup returns CDR1 MNHEY and CDR2 SVGAGI. CDR3 in amino acids: CASSYSGVRDQTF. CDR3 in DNA: TGTGCCAGCAGTTACTCAGGCGTCCGGGACCAAACCTTT.

V and J are TRBV19 and TRBJ2-7; TRBD1 matches at 7 bases. Germline CDR1 reads LNHDA; CDR2 reads SQIVND (reference sequence). CDR3 length equals 14 residues. J lost 5 bases, V lost 6 bases, and 10 bases had no gene match. The CDR3 nucleotides are TGTGCCAGTAGGCTAAGCCGGGACAGCAACGAGCAGTACTTC. Its protein is CASRLSRDSNEQYF. Combining the CDR3 with reference TRBV19 and TRBJ2-7 gives the whole variable domain DGGITQSPKYLFRKEGQNVTLSCEQNLNHDAMYWYRQDPGQGLRLIYYSQIVNDFQKGDIAEGYSVSREKKESFPLTVTSAQKNPTAFYLCASRLSRDSNEQYFGPGTRLTVT.

This clone has just one count. The chain links TRBV6-1 to TRBJ2-2; D gene unclear. The CDR3 is 13 residues long. Germline V CDR1 and CDR2: MNHNS, SASEGT. V lost 7 bases to trimming and J lost 1 base, with 7 bases between them. Here the CDR3 reads CASIWGNTGELFF. The DNA for the CDR3 is TGTGCCAGCATTTGGGGGAACACCGGGGAGCTGTTTTTT.

The chain recombines TRBV7-9 with TRBJ2-7, with D possibly being TRBD1 (6 bases). Trimming stripped 3 bases from V and 2 bases from J, with 11 bases between. This CDR3 contains 14 residues. Germline V gene data show CDR1 as SEHNR and CDR2 as FQNEAQ (reference sequence). In DNA, the CDR3 is TGTGCCAGCAGCTTTTACAGGGATCCCTACGAGCAGTACTTC. Translating it yields CASSFYRDPYEQYF.

V is TRBV10-2 and J is TRBJ1-6; D is undetermined. Deletions cut 4 bases from V and 2 bases from J, with 6 bases between. The CDR3 is 14 amino acids. CDR1 WSHSY and CDR2 SAAADI come from the germline V gene. CDR3 region: CASSGSAYNSPLHF. The CDR3 DNA reads TGCGCCAGCAGTGGTAGCGCCTATAATTCACCCCTCCACTTT.

The CDR3 DNA follows: TGTGCCAGCAGCGCCCGGGGGTCGCTAGCGGTCTCCGGGGAGCTGTTTTTT. This sequence encodes CASSARGSLAVSGELFF. The chain has TRBV9 and TRBJ2-2; TRBD2 matches 7 bases. Germline loops: CDR1 SGDLS, CDR2 YYNGEE. The CDR3 runs 17 residues. V was clipped by 3 bases and J by 6 bases; unmatched bases: 14.

The chain is built from TRBV13 and TRBJ2-2; no reliable D call. V was cut by 3 bases and J by 1 base, with 3 bases left in between. This CDR3 has 13 residues. Germline V CDR1 and CDR2: PRHDT, FYEKMQ (reference sequence). The CDR3 bases are TGTGCCAGCAGCTTTCAGAACACCGGGGAGCTGTTTTTT. Residues: CASSFQNTGELFF.

CDR3 protein: CASGASGSYEQYF. As DNA, the CDR3 is TGTGCCAGCGGCGCGTCTGGCTCCTACGAGCAGTACTTC. The chain couples TRBV28 to TRBJ2-7; no definite D call. The CDR3 is 13 amino acids. CDR1 MDHEN and CDR2 SYDVKM come from the germline V gene. V was shortened by 8 bases and J by 0 bases, with 11 bases between the two germline ends.

The rearrangement joins TRBV27 to TRBJ2-3; D is uncertain. Looked up from germline, CDR1 is MNHEY and CDR2 is SMNVEV (reference sequence). This CDR3 has 13 amino acids. V dropped 3 bases and J dropped 6 bases, with 10 bases sitting between them. CDR3 sequence: CASSFRFPDTQYF. DNA of the CDR3: TGTGCCAGCAGTTTTCGCTTTCCCGATACGCAGTATTTT.

The count of this clone is one. J is TRBJ2-5 and V is TRBV2; 11 bases fit TRBD1. Germline CDR1 reads SNHLY; CDR2 reads FYNNEI. The CDR3 totals 17 residues. V shed 8 bases, J shed 1 base, and the junction held 12 bases outside the gene matches. The CDR3 DNA sequence: TGTGCCAGCGACGTAAGGACAGGGGGCTCCTTCCAAGAGACCCAGTACTTC. Translation gives CASDVRTGGSFQETQYF.

This chain uses TRBV5-8 with TRBJ2-3; 12 bases are shared with TRBD2. The CDR3 is 15 amino acids. Germline V gene lookup returns CDR1 SGHTS and CDR2 YDEGEE. The V gene end was trimmed by 2 bases and the J gene end by 4 bases; junction bases not matched to a gene: 2. The CDR3, as DNA: TGTGCCAGCAGCTTACTAGCGGGGGGACCAGATACGCAGTATTTT. Translation gives CASSLLAGGPDTQYF.

The chain recombines TRBV19 with TRBJ2-3; weak D call: TRBD2 (6 bases). CDR1 LNHDA and CDR2 SQIVND come from the germline V gene (reference sequence). Trimming left V 1 base short and J 4 bases short, with 12 bases between. The CDR3 consists of 15 residues. The CDR3 reads CASSIGGWGADTQYF. The CDR3 coding sequence is TGTGCCAGTAGTATAGGTGGGTGGGGGGCAGATACGCAGTATTTT.

V usage is TRBV7-3 and J usage is TRBJ2-3; D gene uncertain. Germline-derived CDR1 and CDR2 are SGHTA and FQGTGA. CDR3 length: 13 residues. V was shortened by 3 bases and J by 2 bases, with 6 bases between the two germline ends. CDR3 residues: CASSFGNTDTQYF. The CDR3 region has the DNA TGTGCCAGCAGCTTCGGAAACACAGATACGCAGTATTTT.

The V gene is TRBV11-3, the J gene TRBJ1-1; D is undetermined. This CDR3 comprises 13 residues. V lost 0 bases to trimming and J lost 4 bases, with 6 bases between them. Germline lookup yields CDR1 SGHNT and CDR2 YENEEA. The CDR3 is CASSLDQGTEAFF. DNA for the CDR3: TGTGCCAGCAGCTTAGATCAAGGCACTGAAGCTTTCTTT.

As DNA, the CDR3 is TGTGCCAGACAGGGGTGTTACGAGCAGTACTTC. Its translation: CARQGCYEQYF. This chain uses TRBV7-3 with TRBJ2-7, with 7 bases that match TRBD1. Trimming at V came to 9 bases and at J to 4 bases, leaving 3 bases not matched to a gene. The CDR3 totals 11 residues. In germline, CDR1 is SGHTA, CDR2 FQGTGA.